The 19 T cell receptor beta chains below come from one sample, sequenced in a study of long-term antiretroviral therapy in people with HIV. The assay, immunoSEQ v3.0, was run at survey level. Produced via immunoSEQ multiplex PCR; TCRdb's table is partial and in-frame only. The data hold around 43,000 clones, with approximately 94% observed a single time. The starting material was unsorted PBMCs, obtained just over 9 years after starting antiretroviral therapy. The source of these receptors is a man under 40 with HIV.

The V call is TRBV28, the J call TRBJ2-1; D is undetermined. V was trimmed by 1 base and J by 3 bases, leaving 7 bases between them. Looked up from germline, CDR1 is MDHEN and CDR2 is SYDVKM. CDR3 length: 14 amino acids. CDR3 amino acids: CASSLFRDYNEQFF. Here the CDR3 DNA reads TGTGCCAGCAGTTTATTCCGAGACTACAATGAGCAGTTCTTC.

The CDR3 bases are TGCGCCAGCAGTGAGTCGAAGGGGGGCGGCTACACCTTC. It is translated as CASSESKGGGYTF. The rearrangement uses TRBV10-2 and TRBJ1-2; TRBD1 might be the D (6 bases). The CDR3 runs to 13 residues. V gave up 0 bases and J gave up 8 bases, with 10 bases separating them. The V gene's germline CDR1 is WSHSY and CDR2 SAAADI.

The chain carries TRBV19 and TRBJ2-3, with D unclear. Trimming shortened V by 3 bases and J by 6 bases, and 4 bases separated the two germline ends. The CDR3 contains 11 residues. Germline lookup yields CDR1 LNHDA and CDR2 SQIVND (reference sequence). CDR3 loop: CASSIWDTQYF. The CDR3 DNA follows: TGTGCCAGTAGTATTTGGGATACGCAGTATTTT.

The chain has TRBV11-2 and TRBJ1-1; D call uncertain. This CDR3 region has 11 residues. V was trimmed by 1 base and J by 4 bases, leaving 1 base between them. Germline assignment: CDR1 SGHAT and CDR2 FQNNGV. CDR3 protein: CASSLVTEAFF. DNA for the CDR3: TGTGCCAGCAGCTTAGTCACTGAAGCTTTCTTT.

The chain uses TRBV28 and TRBJ1-6; D may be TRBD1 (5 bases). V lost 3 bases, J lost 10 bases, and 13 bases lay in between. Germline lookup yields CDR1 MDHEN and CDR2 SYDVKM. The CDR3 contains 14 residues. DNA for the CDR3: TGTGCCAGCAGTTTGTCCAGGGTTAGCTCACCCCTCCACTTT. Translation: CASSLSRVSSPLHF.

This chain links TRBV14 with TRBJ2-5; 7 nucleotides line up with TRBD1. The J segment lost 5 bases and the V segment lost 1 base, leaving 13 bases of the junction unmatched. CDR1 is SGHDN and CDR2 is FVKESK in the germline V gene. The CDR3 extends over 17 amino acids. CDR3 DNA sequence: TGTGCCAGCAGCCAAGGGGACAGTTCCCCCGTATGGGAGACCCAGTACTTC. Amino acids: CASSQGDSSPVWETQYF.

The rearrangement joins TRBV30 to TRBJ2-2; 7 nucleotides align to TRBD2. The V segment lost 6 bases and the J segment 0 bases; nucleotides outside the gene matches: 4. From germline, CDR1 is GTSNPN and CDR2 SVGIG (reference sequence). The CDR3 runs 14 residues. CDR3 DNA sequence: TGTGCCTGCCCGGGACTATCGAACACCGGGGAGCTGTTTTTT. It yields the protein CACPGLSNTGELFF.

The chain employs TRBV6-5 and TRBJ1-2; D is perhaps TRBD1 (5 bases). Germline V gene data show CDR1 as MNHEY and CDR2 as SVGAGI. The CDR3 extends over 14 amino acids. Deletions cut 6 bases from V and 4 bases from J, with 15 bases between. CDR3 nucleotides: TGTGCCAGCAGGGTCGCTCCAGGGCTCTATGGCTACACCTTC. Its protein is CASRVAPGLYGYTF.

The rearrangement links TRBV10-3 to TRBJ1-6; D uncertain. V lost 10 bases and J lost 4, with 14 bases in between. CDR1 is ENHRY and CDR2 is SYGVKD in the germline V gene. This CDR3 has 14 amino acids. CDR3 loop: CATGSGPYNSPLHF. The CDR3 nucleotides are TGTGCCACCGGGAGCGGACCTTATAATTCACCCCTCCACTTT.

The genes are TRBV9 and TRBJ1-3, with D unresolved. V was trimmed by 0 bases and J by 0 bases, leaving 10 bases between them. In germline, CDR1 is SGDLS, CDR2 YYNGEE. CDR3 length: 16 residues. CDR3 DNA sequence: TGTGCCAGCAGCGTAGGTCAGTCACGCTCTGGAAACACCATATATTTT. Translated: CASSVGQSRSGNTIYF.

The rearrangement uses TRBV7-6 and TRBJ2-7, with TRBD1 identical over 7 bases. With 8 bases clipped from V and 1 base from J, the junction kept 11 bases outside the gene matches. Germline V gene data show CDR1 as SGHVS and CDR2 as FNYEAQ. This CDR3 has 15 amino acids. The CDR3 nucleotides read TGTGCCAGCGGAGCCTCGGGACAGCCATCCTACGAGCAGTACTTC. This translates into CASGASGQPSYEQYF.

The V and J genes are TRBV6-5 and TRBJ1-5, with D unresolved. This CDR3 has 14 amino acids. V was shortened by 2 bases and J by 6 bases, with 11 bases between the two germline ends. Germline V lookup: CDR1 MNHEY, CDR2 SVGAGI. DNA of the CDR3: TGTGCCAGCAGTTACACGGGGATCGGTCAGCCCCAGCATTTT. Residues: CASSYTGIGQPQHF.

The rearrangement uses TRBV5-6 and TRBJ2-7, with D unresolved. Trimming removed 3 bases from V and 10 bases from J, with 17 bases in between. Germline assignment: CDR1 SGHDT and CDR2 YYEEEE. The CDR3 has 13 residues. CDR3 residues: CASSSRVQATQYV. In nucleotides, the CDR3 is TGTGCCAGCAGCTCACGGGTTCAGGCAACCCAGTACGTC.

The J gene is TRBJ2-3, the V gene TRBV5-1, with D perhaps matching TRBD2 (6 bases). Deletions cut 4 bases from V and 7 bases from J, with 16 bases between. The CDR3 has 14 residues. Germline V gene data show CDR1 as SGHRS and CDR2 as YFSETQ. The CDR3 nucleotides are TGCGCCAGCAGCCCAGGGACTGGCGAAAATACGCAGTATTTT. It yields the protein CASSPGTGENTQYF.

This sequence joins TRBV5-4 and TRBJ1-6; no clear D. CDR1 SGHNT and CDR2 YYREEE come from the germline V gene (reference sequence). This CDR3 contains 17 residues. V dropped 1 base and J dropped 0 bases, with 11 bases sitting between them. The CDR3 reads CASSLQLGLSYNSPLHF. The CDR3 DNA reads as TGTGCCAGCAGCTTGCAGCTAGGCCTCTCCTATAATTCACCCCTCCACTTT.

The rearrangement uses TRBV5-4 and TRBJ2-3, with unresolved D. Germline V gene lookup returns CDR1 SGHNT and CDR2 YYREEE (reference sequence). CDR3 length equals 14 residues. The V end lost 3 bases, the J end lost 2 bases, and 10 bases lay between the germline ends. The CDR3 coding sequence is TGTGCCAGCAGCTCCCCAACTACCACAGATACGCAGTATTTT. Amino acid sequence: CASSSPTTTDTQYF.

The J gene is TRBJ2-5, the V gene TRBV5-4; no reliable D call. Germline V gene data show CDR1 as SGHNT and CDR2 as YYREEE (reference sequence). The V end lost 4 bases, the J end lost 8 bases, and 21 bases lay between the germline ends. The CDR3 spans 15 residues. This chain's CDR3 is CASSHGTDSTATQYF. The DNA for the CDR3 is TGTGCCAGCAGCCATGGAACCGATTCAACGGCTACCCAGTACTTC.

The genes are TRBV6-6 and TRBJ1-6, with 10 bases fitting TRBD1. Trimming removed 5 bases from V and 10 bases from J; junction bases left unmatched: 5. CDR3 length equals 14 residues. Germline loops: CDR1 MNHNY, CDR2 SVGAGI (reference sequence). The CDR3 is CASSRDRGYSPLHF. The CDR3 DNA reads TGTGCCAGCAGTCGGGACAGGGGATACTCACCCCTCCACTTT.

This sequence joins TRBV5-1 and TRBJ2-7; no clear D. Trimming removed 0 bases from V and 5 bases from J, with 12 bases in between. The V gene's germline CDR1 is SGHRS and CDR2 YFSETQ. The CDR3 sequence is 14 residues long. This CDR3 reads CASSLGGGVHEQYV. CDR3 coding DNA: TGCGCCAGCAGCTTGGGGGGTGGGGTCCACGAGCAGTACGTC.